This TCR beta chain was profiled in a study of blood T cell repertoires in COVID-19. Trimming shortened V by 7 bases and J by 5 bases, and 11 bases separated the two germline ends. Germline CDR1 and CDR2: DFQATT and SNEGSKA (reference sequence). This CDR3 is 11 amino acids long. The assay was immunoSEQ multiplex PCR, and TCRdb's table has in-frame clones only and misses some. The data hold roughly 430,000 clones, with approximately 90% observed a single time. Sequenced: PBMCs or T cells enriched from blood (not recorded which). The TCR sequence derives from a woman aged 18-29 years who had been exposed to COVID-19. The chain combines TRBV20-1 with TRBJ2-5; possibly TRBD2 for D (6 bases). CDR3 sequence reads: CSEASVETQYF. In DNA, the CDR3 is TGCAGTGAAGCTAGCGTTGAGACCCAGTACTTC.